Below are 32 T cell receptor beta chains sequenced from a single sample in a study of T cell changes during pregnancy in multiple sclerosis. The method was immunoSEQ multiplex PCR; TCRdb's version includes in-frame clones alone and lacks a portion of them. The sample lists more than 35,000 clones, about nine tenths seen once, with under 0.55% in the top ten. The specimen was CD4+ T cells from peripheral blood mononuclear cells, collected in the first trimester of pregnancy. Receptor source: a female donor in good health, enrolled as a control in a pregnancy study.

The V and J genes are TRBV7-9 and TRBJ2-7; D gene ambiguous. Trimming removed 4 bases from V and 3 bases from J, with 7 bases in between. Germline V gives CDR1 SEHNR, CDR2 FQNEAQ (reference sequence). The CDR3 has 12 amino acids. CDR3 sequence: CASSSRGYEQYF. CDR3 bases: TGTGCCAGCAGCTCGAGAGGCTACGAGCAGTACTTC.

The rearrangement joins TRBV7-9 to TRBJ1-6; 7 nucleotides match TRBD1. V was clipped by 6 bases and J by 7 bases; unmatched bases: 12. CDR3 length equals 16 residues. The germline gives CDR1 SEHNR, CDR2 FQNEAQ (reference sequence). CDR3 DNA: TGTGCCAGCAGTTCATGGCAGACAGGGAGGAATTCACCCCTCCACTTT. The encoded protein is CASSSWQTGRNSPLHF.

The chain couples TRBV7-2 to TRBJ2-3, with a possible D match to TRBD2 (6 bases). Germline V gene lookup returns CDR1 SGHTA and CDR2 FQGNSA. V gave up 2 bases and J gave up 0 bases, with 15 bases separating them. This CDR3 has 17 residues. In DNA form, the CDR3 reads TGTGCCAGCAGCTTAATCCCTCTACGGGGGAGCACAGATACGCAGTATTTT. Encoded protein: CASSLIPLRGSTDTQYF.

V is TRBV11-2 and J is TRBJ2-1, with D tentatively TRBD1 (6 bases). CDR3 length equals 16 residues. The V gene lost 5 bases and the J gene lost 6 bases, with 20 bases spanning the gap. The V gene's germline CDR1 is SGHAT and CDR2 FQNNGV. In DNA form, the CDR3 reads TGTGCCAGCAGCAAAACAGGGCCATTCGGTTCCAATGAGCAGTTCTTC. Amino acid sequence: CASSKTGPFGSNEQFF. The full variable domain, in which reference TRBV11-2 and TRBJ2-1 provide the parts outside the CDR3, is EAGVAQSPRYKIIEKRQSVAFWCNPISGHATLYWYQQILGQGPKLLIQFQNNGVVDDSQLPKDRFSAERLKGVDSTLKIQPAKLEDSAVYLCASSKTGPFGSNEQFFGPGTRLTVL.

The chain recombines TRBV7-2 with TRBJ2-5, with 7 nucleotides matching TRBD1. Trimming took 3 bases from V and 2 from J; bases not matched to a gene: 6. CDR1 SGHTA and CDR2 FQGNSA come from the germline V gene. The CDR3 spans 15 residues. CDR3 residues: CASSFAATGQETQYF. Here the CDR3 DNA reads TGTGCCAGCAGCTTCGCAGCGACAGGGCAAGAGACCCAGTACTTC.

The chain has TRBV19 and TRBJ1-5; 8 bases agree with TRBD1. The CDR3 is made up of 16 amino acids. Trimming cost V 0 bases and J 3 bases; bases outside gene matches: 4. The germline CDR1 and CDR2 sequences are LNHDA and SQIVND (reference sequence). The CDR3 sequence: CASSIDGTGLNQPQHF. The CDR3 DNA sequence: TGTGCCAGTAGTATAGACGGGACAGGCCTCAATCAGCCCCAGCATTTT.

The genes are TRBV15 and TRBJ2-1; TRBD2 matches 9 bases. The CDR3 extends over 15 amino acids. Germline values: CDR1 LNHNV, CDR2 YYDKDF (reference sequence). J was trimmed by 2 bases and V by 1 base; bases with no gene match: 0. This chain's CDR3 is CATSRGLAAYNEQFF. The CDR3 region has the DNA TGTGCCACCAGCAGAGGACTAGCGGCCTACAATGAGCAGTTCTTC.

The chain joins TRBV5-1 to TRBJ2-3; D remains unclear. Per germline, CDR1 SGHRS and CDR2 YFSETQ. CDR3 length: 11 amino acids. V gave up 3 bases and J gave up 6 bases, with 5 bases separating them. CDR3 DNA: TGCGCCAGCAGCTCCCTGGATACGCAGTATTTT. Protein sequence: CASSSLDTQYF.

This rearrangement joins TRBV6-5 to TRBJ1-1; maybe TRBD1 (6 bases). V lost 2 bases, J lost 3 bases, and 10 bases lay in between. CDR3 length: 14 amino acids. Germline lookup yields CDR1 MNHEY and CDR2 SVGAGI. The CDR3 loop reads CASSYTGPDTEAFF. The CDR3 DNA reads as TGTGCCAGCAGTTACACAGGGCCGGACACTGAAGCTTTCTTT.

A single count supports this clone. This sequence joins TRBV18 and TRBJ1-4; weak D call: TRBD1 (6 bases). Germline lookup yields CDR1 KGHSH and CDR2 LQKENI. Trimming shortened V by 0 bases and J by 0 bases, and 8 bases separated the two germline ends. This CDR3 has 16 residues. CDR3 DNA: TGTGCCAGCTCACCACCGAAGGGGGCAACTAATGAAAAACTGTTTTTT. It translates to CASSPPKGATNEKLFF. The variable domain in full, with the rest retrieved from reference TRBV18 and TRBJ1-4, is NAGVMQNPRHLVRRRGQEARLRCSPMKGHSHVYWYRQLPEEGLKFMVYLQKENIIDESGMPKERFSAEFPKEGPSILRIQQVVRGDSAAYFCASSPPKGATNEKLFFGSGTQLSVL.

This clone was seen a single time. This chain uses TRBV4-1 with TRBJ2-7, with TRBD1 matching over 7 bases. CDR3 length equals 15 residues. Unmatched junction bases numbered 10, after V lost 2 bases and J lost 6 bases. Per germline, CDR1 MGHRA and CDR2 YSYEKL. In DNA form, the CDR3 reads TGCGCCAGCAGCCAATTTCCGGCAGGGGGTGGCGAGCAGTACTTC. Its translation: CASSQFPAGGGEQYF.

This clone showed up just once. The chain combines TRBV7-9 with TRBJ2-3; TRBD1 is a possible D gene (5 bases). Germline V CDR1 and CDR2: SEHNR, FQNEAQ (reference sequence). Trimming stripped 3 bases from V and 0 bases from J, with 16 bases between. This CDR3 region has 17 residues. The CDR3 is CASSFPPSRASTDTQYF. The CDR3 DNA reads TGTGCCAGCAGCTTTCCACCCAGCAGGGCAAGCACAGATACGCAGTATTTT.

The V gene is TRBV5-6, the J gene TRBJ1-3; unclear D gene. The V gene lost 6 bases and the J gene lost 0 bases, with 19 bases spanning the gap. This CDR3 region has 17 residues. Germline V gene data show CDR1 as SGHDT and CDR2 as YYEEEE. The CDR3 here is CASTPSYMGSSGNTIYF. The CDR3 DNA reads as TGTGCCAGCACCCCGAGCTACATGGGGAGCTCTGGAAACACCATATATTTT.

V and J are TRBV28 and TRBJ1-5; 9 bases align to TRBD1. Losses at the gene ends were 4 bases for V and 6 bases for J; bases not matched to a gene: 4. The CDR3 runs to 14 residues. In germline, CDR1 is MDHEN, CDR2 SYDVKM. The CDR3 nucleotides are TGTGCCAGCAGTTCAACAGGGGGCCTTCAGCCCCAGCATTTT. Amino acid sequence: CASSSTGGLQPQHF. The full variable domain, with the rest looked up from reference TRBV28 and TRBJ1-5, is DVKVTQSSRYLVKRTGEKVFLECVQDMDHENMFWYRQDPGLGLRLIYFSYDVKMKEKGDIPEGYSVSREKKERFSLILESASTNQTSMYLCASSSTGGLQPQHFGDGTRLSIL.

The V and J genes are TRBV7-9 and TRBJ2-5, with 8 bases identical to TRBD1. This CDR3 is 16 amino acids long. With 2 bases clipped from V and 2 bases from J, the junction kept 7 bases outside the gene matches. CDR1 and CDR2 from the germline V gene are SEHNR and FQNEAQ (reference sequence). CDR3 bases: TGTGCCAGCAGCTTAAACCCGCAGGGGGCTCAAGAGACCCAGTACTTC. Protein: CASSLNPQGAQETQYF.

This clone occurred once. The chain carries TRBV28 and TRBJ1-2, with 9 positions matching TRBD1. Germline V CDR1 and CDR2: MDHEN, SYDVKM. The trim removed 5 bases at V and 5 bases at J, leaving 6 bases unmatched. CDR3 length: 14 amino acids. CDR3 residues: CASSLPGQGYGYTF. In DNA, the CDR3 is TGTGCCAGCAGTCTCCCGGGACAGGGATATGGCTACACCTTC.

The chain employs TRBV4-1 and TRBJ1-3; 8 bases fit TRBD1. This CDR3 contains 16 residues. J gave up 2 bases and V 6 bases, and 9 bases lay outside the gene matches. The germline CDR1 and CDR2 sequences are MGHRA and YSYEKL. CDR3: CASSQVLTGAGNTIYF. DNA for the CDR3: TGCGCCAGCAGTCAGGTCCTGACAGGGGCTGGAAACACCATATATTTT.

The V call is TRBV7-2, the J call TRBJ2-7; 7 bases are shared with TRBD2. The CDR3 is 16 amino acids. Germline-derived CDR1 and CDR2 are SGHTA and FQGNSA. V lost 8 bases and J lost 3; bases outside the gene matches: 16. The CDR3 is CASRLGGGGRSYEQYF. Written as DNA, the CDR3 is TGTGCCAGCCGACTTGGGGGGGGAGGTCGGAGCTACGAGCAGTACTTC.

The rearrangement links TRBV28 to TRBJ2-7; the match to TRBD2 covers 8 bases. Germline CDR1 and CDR2: MDHEN and SYDVKM. J gave up 4 bases and V 5 bases, and 13 bases lay outside the gene matches. This CDR3 region has 16 residues. The CDR3 is CASSGSFGTSGYEQYF. The CDR3, as DNA: TGTGCCAGCAGTGGGAGTTTCGGGACTAGTGGATACGAGCAGTACTTC. The variable domain in full, with the rest retrieved from reference TRBV28 and TRBJ2-7, is DVKVTQSSRYLVKRTGEKVFLECVQDMDHENMFWYRQDPGLGLRLIYFSYDVKMKEKGDIPEGYSVSREKKERFSLILESASTNQTSMYLCASSGSFGTSGYEQYFGPGTRLTVT.

V gene TRBV19 combines with J gene TRBJ2-7; tentatively, D is TRBD2 (5 bases). The V end was cut by 3 bases, the J end by 4 bases, with 16 bases between. Germline values: CDR1 LNHDA, CDR2 SQIVND (reference sequence). This CDR3 contains 15 residues. CDR3 protein: CASSIQDPGEYEQYF. The DNA for the CDR3 is TGTGCCAGTAGTATCCAAGACCCCGGGGAGTACGAGCAGTACTTC.

This chain connects TRBV7-2 to TRBJ1-2; TRBD1 agrees at 7 bases. This CDR3 is 15 amino acids long. The germline V gene has CDR1 SGHTA and CDR2 FQGNSA. Trimming removed 5 bases from V and 8 bases from J; junction bases left unmatched: 14. The CDR3 is CASSVTGARRGGYTF. The CDR3 bases are TGTGCCAGCAGCGTCACAGGGGCCAGGAGAGGAGGCTACACCTTC.

V gene TRBV4-3 combines with J gene TRBJ2-7; D not certain. Germline V lookup: CDR1 LGHNA, CDR2 YSLEER. V was trimmed by 2 bases and J by 6 bases, leaving 17 bases between them. This CDR3 is built from 15 residues. The CDR3, as DNA: TGCGCCAGCAGCCAATCGGCTCGGTCTCGAGGCGAGCAGTACTTC. Protein: CASSQSARSRGEQYF.

This chain joins TRBV29-1 and TRBJ2-7; maybe TRBD2 (7 bases). The ends were cut back, 6 bases at V and 0 bases at J, with 15 bases in the middle. The CDR3 extends over 14 amino acids. Germline CDR1 reads SQVTM; CDR2 reads ANQGSEA. For the CDR3, the DNA is TGCAGCGTGGCTGGGGGAGGGGGCTCCTACGAGCAGTACTTC. This translates into CSVAGGGGSYEQYF.

The chain links TRBV19 to TRBJ1-3; D gene ambiguous. The V gene's germline CDR1 is LNHDA and CDR2 SQIVND (reference sequence). V lost 6 bases, J lost 7 bases, and 7 bases lay in between. This CDR3 contains 11 residues. The chain's CDR3 is CASRRGNTIYF. The CDR3, as DNA: TGTGCCAGTAGGCGCGGTAACACCATATATTTT.

Only one count was recorded for this clone. The V gene is TRBV5-1, the J gene TRBJ2-3; 9 bases fit TRBD2. CDR1 is SGHRS and CDR2 is YFSETQ in the germline V gene. The V segment lost 4 bases and the J segment 4 bases; nucleotides outside the gene matches: 13. The CDR3 has 17 amino acids. The CDR3 protein is CASSPGLAQKGADTQYF. The CDR3 DNA sequence: TGCGCCAGCAGCCCGGGACTAGCACAAAAGGGCGCAGATACGCAGTATTTT.

This clone was observed once. This chain links TRBV19 with TRBJ2-7, with a possible D match to TRBD1 (6 bases). Germline CDR1 is LNHDA and CDR2 is SQIVND (reference sequence). Trimming cost V 7 bases and J 0 bases, with 13 bases left between them. The CDR3 consists of 14 residues. The DNA for the CDR3 is TGTGCCAGTAAAAGGACAGCGAGCTCCTACGAGCAGTACTTC. It encodes CASKRTASSYEQYF.

This clone occurred a few times. J is TRBJ1-1 and V is TRBV5-1, with TRBD1 as a possible D gene (5 bases). Germline V gene sequence: CDR1 SGHRS, CDR2 YFSETQ. This CDR3 has 11 residues. V was shortened by 2 bases and J by 7 bases, with 6 bases between the two germline ends. CDR3 in amino acids: CASSFGGEAFF. CDR3 nucleotides: TGCGCCAGCAGCTTCGGGGGTGAAGCTTTCTTT.

The chain carries TRBV9 and TRBJ2-4; 8 bases match TRBD1. The CDR3 has 15 residues. J was trimmed by 6 bases and V by 0 bases; bases with no gene match: 5. Germline V gives CDR1 SGDLS, CDR2 YYNGEE. This CDR3 is CASSVGAGGGNIQYF. In DNA, the CDR3 is TGTGCCAGCAGCGTAGGGGCAGGGGGCGGAAACATTCAGTACTTC.

V and J are TRBV29-1 and TRBJ2-2; D call uncertain. CDR1 SQVTM and CDR2 ANQGSEA come from the germline V gene. The CDR3 loop spans 13 amino acids. The germline V and J ends were trimmed by 4 bases and 0 bases, with 6 bases remaining between them. The CDR3 DNA reads TGCAGCGTTGGGTCAGCGAACACCGGGGAGCTGTTTTTT. Protein sequence: CSVGSANTGELFF.

This clone was seen just once. The rearrangement joins TRBV9 to TRBJ2-4; 8 bases agree with TRBD2. The V segment lost 0 bases and the J segment 6 bases; nucleotides outside the gene matches: 5. CDR3 size: 15 residues. Germline V lookup: CDR1 SGDLS, CDR2 YYNGEE. CDR3 sequence: CASSVASGGANIQYF. CDR3 sequence (DNA): TGTGCCAGCAGCGTAGCTTCGGGGGGGGCAAACATTCAGTACTTC.

This chain joins TRBV5-1 and TRBJ2-7, with 8 bases identical to TRBD2. The length of the CDR3 is 15 residues. The V gene end was trimmed by 0 bases and the J gene end by 3 bases; junction bases not matched to a gene: 5. CDR1 and CDR2 from the germline V gene are SGHRS and YFSETQ. CDR3 loop: CASSLGAGDRYEQYF. CDR3 in DNA: TGCGCCAGCAGCTTGGGAGCGGGGGACCGCTACGAGCAGTACTTC.

The chain employs TRBV29-1 and TRBJ1-1; TRBD1 is a possible D gene (6 bases). Looked up from germline, CDR1 is SQVTM and CDR2 is ANQGSEA. V lost 7 bases and J 4 bases, leaving 16 bases between the germline ends. CDR3 length equals 13 residues. This CDR3 reads CSARRGIGTEAFF. The CDR3 coding sequence is TGCAGCGCCCGAAGGGGGATAGGCACTGAAGCTTTCTTT.